Below are 3 T cell receptor beta chains sequenced from a single sample in a study of OX40 agonist ivuxolimab in advanced cancers. Profiled with immunoSEQ multiplex PCR; TCRdb holds only in-frame clones, not every one. The top ten hold roughly 20% of the sample, which has about 3,000 clones, 60% to 85% seen once. The sequences come from CD4+ or CD8+ T cells sorted from blood, collected in a trial of the OX40 agonist ivuxolimab. These receptors all stem from an adult with an advanced solid tumor such as melanoma, head and neck, liver or kidney cancer.

The V and J genes are TRBV27 and TRBJ1-5, with D possibly being TRBD1 (6 bases). Trimming removed 5 bases from V and 4 bases from J, with 12 bases in between. The CDR3 loop spans 14 amino acids. Per the germline V gene, CDR1 is MNHEY and CDR2 is SMNVEV (reference sequence). The CDR3 DNA follows: TGTGCCAGCAGTCCCTTGGACAGAAATCAGCCCCAGCATTTT. Protein sequence: CASSPLDRNQPQHF.

The chain employs TRBV5-4 and TRBJ2-1; 9 bases line up with TRBD2. CDR3 size: 13 residues. Germline CDR1 SGHNT, CDR2 YYREEE (reference sequence). The V gene end was trimmed by 8 bases and the J gene end by 7 bases; junction bases not matched to a gene: 7. The CDR3 sequence is CASSQRGANEQFF. The CDR3 nucleotides read TGTGCCAGTTCGCAGCGGGGGGCAAATGAGCAGTTCTTC. Full variable domain (remainder filled in from reference TRBV5-4 and TRBJ2-1): ETGVTQSPTHLIKTRGQQVTLRCSSQSGHNTVSWYQQALGQGPQFIFQYYREEENGRGNFPPRFSGLQFPNYSSELNVNALELDDSALYLCASSQRGANEQFFGPGTRLTVL.

The rearrangement uses TRBV11-3 and TRBJ2-2; 7 nucleotides align to TRBD1. This CDR3 has 18 amino acids. The J segment lost 5 bases and the V segment lost 6 bases, leaving 18 bases of the junction unmatched. Germline V CDR1 and CDR2: SGHNT, YENEEA. The CDR3 here is CASSSIRGGTEGTGELFF. CDR3 coding DNA: TGTGCCAGCAGTTCCATCCGGGGTGGGACAGAGGGAACCGGGGAGCTGTTTTTT.